This T cell receptor (beta chain) was obtained from a study of shared clonotypes between healthy human individuals. Notes on the study in general: Larger estimated richness was generally seen in naive subsets than in memory subsets.

HIV-negative, healthy adults without recent acute infections or vaccinations were the donors. CD45RO+ cells plus CCR7-negative CD45RA+ TemRA cells formed CD8 memory. This clone is judged medium-sized. The antigen is undetermined. For every subset, genomic DNA was evenly distributed across several immunoSEQ plates. Using immunoSEQ multiplex PCR, the repertoire was profiled, and TCRdb retains in-frame clones only, with some absent. The sample includes hundreds of thousands of clones, around 86% seen only once; the top ten take around 16%. The sequenced sample was memory CD8+ T cells sorted from blood. Subset defined: CD45RO+ cells pooled with CCR7-negative TemRA cells. The receptor was isolated from a man in his late teens or twenties in good health.

This CDR3 is CASSPDGLNEKLFF. CDR3 sequence (DNA): TGTGCCAGCAGTCCGGACGGCCTTAATGAAAAACTGTTTTTT. This rearrangement joins TRBV7-9 to TRBJ1-4; no definite D call. Trimming cost V 6 bases and J 4 bases, with 12 bases left between them. This CDR3 comprises 14 residues. Germline CDR1 is SEHNR and CDR2 is FQNEAQ (reference sequence).